A single sample gave rise to the 31 T cell receptor beta chains below, sequenced in a study of T cell responses to AZD1222 COVID-19 vaccine. Generated by immunoSEQ multiplex PCR, the TCRdb table keeps only in-frame clones and is missing some. The sample has around 78,000 clones, roughly 88% seen once; the top ten hold approximately 1.3%. The sequencing here drew on peripheral blood, taken 28 days after the second AZD1222 dose. The source of these receptors is an adult who received the AZD1222 COVID-19 vaccine.

This chain links TRBV5-4 with TRBJ1-5; 7 nucleotides line up with TRBD1. CDR1 and CDR2 (germline): SGHNT, YYREEE (reference sequence). The CDR3 sequence is 14 residues long. V lost 4 bases, J lost 5 bases, and 6 bases stayed unmatched. The CDR3 loop is CASSAGQTDQPQHF. The CDR3 region has the DNA TGTGCCAGCAGCGCGGGACAGACCGATCAGCCCCAGCATTTT. The full variable domain, with the rest looked up from reference TRBV5-4 and TRBJ1-5, is ETGVTQSPTHLIKTRGQQVTLRCSSQSGHNTVSWYQQALGQGPQFIFQYYREEENGRGNFPPRFSGLQFPNYSSELNVNALELDDSALYLCASSAGQTDQPQHFGDGTRLSIL.

The V gene is TRBV4-2, the J gene TRBJ1-2; D possibly corresponds to TRBD1 (5 bases). The CDR3 totals 13 residues. Germline V gene lookup returns CDR1 LGHNA and CDR2 YNFKEQ. V dropped 4 bases and J dropped 9 bases, with 15 bases sitting between them. The CDR3 nucleotides read TGTGCCAGCAGCCGCTTACAGGAGACAAGCTACACCTTC. Protein product: CASSRLQETSYTF.

In this sample, this clone turned up once. This chain links TRBV6-5 with TRBJ1-1, with unresolved D. The CDR3 is 14 residues long. From germline, CDR1 is MNHEY and CDR2 SVGAGI. Trimming removed 4 bases from V and 0 bases from J, with 9 bases in between. CDR3 nucleotides: TGTGCCAGCAGTTGGCAACCCATGAACACTGAAGCTTTCTTT. Translated: CASSWQPMNTEAFF.

The CDR3, as DNA: TGCGCCAGCAGCCAAGAACTGTACGGGGGGTTCCACGAGCAGTACTTC. Protein: CASSQELYGGFHEQYF. V usage is TRBV4-3 and J usage is TRBJ2-7; 7 positions agree with TRBD2. J was trimmed by 5 bases and V by 0 bases; bases with no gene match: 10. CDR1 is LGHNA, CDR2 YSLEER, per germline. CDR3 length: 16 amino acids.

The rearrangement links TRBV28 to TRBJ2-6, with D maybe TRBD2 (5 bases). Germline V lookup: CDR1 MDHEN, CDR2 SYDVKM. The CDR3 spans 17 residues. V lost 5 bases and J lost 0, with 14 bases in between. CDR3 amino acids: CASSIYIGVSGANVLTF. CDR3 DNA: TGTGCCAGCAGTATATACATCGGGGTCTCTGGGGCCAACGTCCTGACTTTC.

The rearrangement joins TRBV2 to TRBJ1-4; D may be TRBD1 (5 bases). The CDR3 has 15 amino acids. Per germline, CDR1 SNHLY and CDR2 FYNNEI. V was cut by 4 bases and J by 4 bases, with 13 bases left in between. DNA for the CDR3: TGTGCCAGCAGTGTTCAGGGAACGGATAATGAAAAACTGTTTTTT. Encoded protein: CASSVQGTDNEKLFF.

This rearrangement joins TRBV7-9 to TRBJ2-7, with 7 bases fitting TRBD1. Germline-derived CDR1 and CDR2 are SEHNR and FQNEAQ (reference sequence). The V gene end was trimmed by 1 base and the J gene end by 6 bases; junction bases not matched to a gene: 9. The CDR3 runs to 15 residues. The CDR3 DNA sequence: TGTGCCAGCAGCTTAGGACAGGGTCTTCAAGGCGAGCAGTACTTC. Its translation is CASSLGQGLQGEQYF.

The chain combines TRBV30 with TRBJ1-1; D not resolved. The CDR3 has 12 amino acids. Germline values: CDR1 GTSNPN, CDR2 SVGIG (reference sequence). The V and J ends lost 2 bases and 5 bases respectively, with 9 bases between them. CDR3 residues: CAWSSGRTEAFF. The CDR3 DNA is TGTGCCTGGAGTTCGGGGAGGACTGAAGCTTTCTTT.

As DNA, the CDR3 is TGTGCCAGCCTTAGGACAGATAGCAATCAGCCCCAGCATTTT. Protein product: CASLRTDSNQPQHF. The chain recombines TRBV6-5 with TRBJ1-5, with a tentative D call TRBD1 (6 bases). The V gene's germline CDR1 is MNHEY and CDR2 SVGAGI. The CDR3 contains 14 residues. V was cut by 8 bases and J by 0 bases, with 11 bases left in between.

This sequence joins TRBV28 and TRBJ2-7; TRBD1 matches 7 bases. The junction had 9 bases not matched to a gene; V was cut back by 11 bases and J by 2 bases. The CDR3 is 13 residues long. CDR1 is MDHEN and CDR2 is SYDVKM in the germline V gene. The CDR3 nucleotides read TGTGCCGTAGGGACAGCAACCGCCTACGAGCAGTACTTC. As protein: CAVGTATAYEQYF.

Concerning this clone: An end of the junction does not agree with germline; a read error may underlie this. The rearrangement uses TRBV6-1 and TRBJ2-7; D unresolved. CDR1 is MNHNS, CDR2 SASEGT, per germline. The CDR3 covers 12 residues. In DNA form, the CDR3 reads TGTGCCAGCAGTGATCGACAAGTCCCTCTATGCTTC. Encoded protein: CASSDRQVPLCF.

The chain recombines TRBV5-1 with TRBJ2-2; D gene uncertain. The CDR3 is 15 amino acids. Trimming removed 4 bases from V and 6 bases from J, with 16 bases in between. The germline gives CDR1 SGHRS, CDR2 YFSETQ. DNA for the CDR3: TGCGCCAGCAGCCTGGTGGTAGGGTGGTCCGGGGAGCTGTTTTTT. Residues: CASSLVVGWSGELFF.

V is TRBV6-1 and J is TRBJ2-7; the D gene is possibly TRBD2 (6 bases). Germline CDR1 is MNHNS and CDR2 is SASEGT. V dropped 3 bases and J dropped 2 bases, with 11 bases sitting between them. The CDR3 totals 14 residues. The CDR3 nucleotides read TGTGCCAGCAGTGATTGGGGACTGGCCTACGAGCAGTACTTC. This translates into CASSDWGLAYEQYF.

The rearrangement joins TRBV28 to TRBJ2-3; D unresolved. CDR3 length: 14 residues. The V end lost 3 bases, the J end lost 1 base, and 8 bases lay between the germline ends. The germline CDR1 and CDR2 sequences are MDHEN and SYDVKM. Written as DNA, the CDR3 is TGTGCCAGCAGTTTCAGTGGAGGCACAGATACGCAGTATTTT. It yields the protein CASSFSGGTDTQYF.

This clone was picked up one time. The chain has TRBV13 and TRBJ2-7, with D unclear. Germline V CDR1 and CDR2: PRHDT, FYEKMQ (reference sequence). The CDR3 covers 14 residues. V dropped 0 bases and J dropped 2 bases, with 8 bases sitting between them. The DNA of the CDR3 is TGTGCCAGCAGCTTAGGCCGTCAGGCCTACGAGCAGTACTTC. Residues: CASSLGRQAYEQYF.

The rearrangement links TRBV6-1 to TRBJ2-7, with D perhaps given as TRBD1 or TRBD2 (5 bases each). The CDR3 totals 15 residues. Germline V gives CDR1 MNHNS, CDR2 SASEGT. Between the trimmed V and J ends, which lost 1 base and 1 base, there was a span of 11 bases. The CDR3 DNA is TGTGCCAGCAGTGAAGGTCTGGGGGAATCCTACGAGCAGTACTTC. This gives the protein CASSEGLGESYEQYF.

The rearrangement joins TRBV7-2 to TRBJ1-2; 9 bases are shared with TRBD1. The germline V gene has CDR1 SGHTA and CDR2 FQGNSA. Trimming removed 5 bases from V and 6 bases from J; junction bases left unmatched: 4. The CDR3 is made up of 13 amino acids. CDR3 bases: TGTGCCAGCAGCCTAGACAGGGGGGATGGCTACACCTTC. Encoded protein: CASSLDRGDGYTF.

The chain employs TRBV12-3 or TRBV12-4 and TRBJ1-2, with TRBD1 identical over 9 bases. The CDR3 covers 13 residues. J was trimmed by 8 bases and V by 6 bases; bases with no gene match: 7. In DNA, the CDR3 is TGTGCCAGCAGCCCTGGGACAGGGAGAGGCTACACCTTC. Its translation: CASSPGTGRGYTF.

The rearrangement joins TRBV19 to TRBJ2-2, with no clear D. Trimming removed 1 base at V and 6 bases at J, with 6 bases between. The V gene's germline CDR1 is LNHDA and CDR2 SQIVND (reference sequence). This CDR3 spans 13 amino acids. The CDR3 spells CASSIVFAGELFF. CDR3 in DNA: TGTGCCAGTAGTATAGTATTCGCCGGGGAGCTGTTTTTT.

The chain combines TRBV7-9 with TRBJ2-2; tentative D call: TRBD2 (7 bases). With 3 bases removed from V and 7 bases from J, the gap between germline ends came to 12 bases. Looked up from germline, CDR1 is SEHNR and CDR2 is FQNEAQ (reference sequence). This CDR3 is 14 amino acids long. CDR3 nucleotides: TGTGCCAGCAGCTTGTACAGGGAGGGCGGGGAGCTGTTTTTT. The encoded protein is CASSLYREGGELFF.

The V gene is TRBV9, the J gene TRBJ2-7; 7 bases are a match to TRBD1. Germline V gives CDR1 SGDLS, CDR2 YYNGEE. Unmatched junction bases numbered 6, after V lost 7 bases and J lost 2 bases. The CDR3 sequence is 13 residues long. In DNA form, the CDR3 reads TGTGCCAGCGCGAGAGGGGGCGCCTACGAGCAGTACTTC. Amino acid sequence: CASARGGAYEQYF.

V and J are TRBV2 and TRBJ2-3; 9 positions agree with TRBD2. The germline gives CDR1 SNHLY, CDR2 FYNNEI. V was clipped by 6 bases and J by 6 bases; unmatched bases: 10. The CDR3 runs to 15 residues. The CDR3 DNA reads TGTGCCAGCAGCGCCCTGACTAGCGGAGAGGATACGCAGTATTTT. Residues: CASSALTSGEDTQYF.

The chain has TRBV5-1 and TRBJ1-2, with 7 bases fitting TRBD1. This CDR3 contains 15 residues. CDR1 and CDR2 (germline): SGHRS, YFSETQ. The V segment lost 3 bases and the J segment 2 bases; nucleotides outside the gene matches: 7. The CDR3 DNA reads as TGCGCCAGCAGCTCGCAGGCAGGGGGAAACTATGGCTACACCTTC. This encodes CASSSQAGGNYGYTF.

This clone appeared a few times. V and J are TRBV3-1 (or the pseudogene TRBV3-2) and TRBJ2-7, with TRBD1 as a possible D gene (7 bases). The CDR3 spans 16 residues. CDR1 is LGHDT and CDR2 is YNNKEL in the germline V gene (reference sequence). The ends were cut back, 4 bases at V and 3 bases at J, with 19 bases in the middle. The CDR3: CASSRPGQGGYYEQYF. The CDR3 nucleotides are TGTGCCAGCAGCCGTCCGGGCCAGGGGGGCTACTACGAGCAGTACTTC.

The chain is built from TRBV7-9 and TRBJ1-1; D is possibly TRBD1 (6 bases). Germline lookup yields CDR1 SEHNR and CDR2 FQNEAQ (reference sequence). Trimming removed 0 bases at V and 3 bases at J, with 8 bases between. The CDR3 has 14 amino acids. The CDR3 bases are TGTGCCAGCAGCTTAGCGTCAGGGGACACTGAAGCTTTCTTT. This translates into CASSLASGDTEAFF.

V and J are TRBV3-1 (or the pseudogene TRBV3-2) and TRBJ1-3, with D unclear. Per the germline V gene, CDR1 is LGHDT and CDR2 is YNNKEL (reference sequence). With 5 bases removed from V and 8 bases from J, the gap between germline ends came to 13 bases. The CDR3 runs to 13 residues. The CDR3 nucleotides are TGTGCCAGCAGCTCGGGTTTATGGGACACCATATATTTT. As protein: CASSSGLWDTIYF.

This rearrangement joins TRBV27 to TRBJ2-3; D remains unclear. Trimming removed 2 bases at V and 6 bases at J, with 15 bases between. This CDR3 is built from 15 residues. Germline V gives CDR1 MNHEY, CDR2 SMNVEV (reference sequence). The CDR3 sequence: CASSLGVDLWDTQYF. For the CDR3, the DNA is TGTGCCAGCAGTTTAGGCGTTGACCTTTGGGATACGCAGTATTTT.

V and J are TRBV2 and TRBJ2-1, with 10 bases matching TRBD2. This CDR3 comprises 16 residues. CDR1 is SNHLY, CDR2 FYNNEI, per germline. The V and J ends lost 8 bases and 2 bases, in that order; junction bases with no gene match: 9. In nucleotides, the CDR3 is TGTGCCAGCCACAACTTAGCGGGGGGCGCCTACAATGAGCAGTTCTTC. It is translated as CASHNLAGGAYNEQFF. The entire variable domain, with the rest obtained from reference TRBV2 and TRBJ2-1, is as follows: EPEVTQTPSHQVTQMGQEVILRCVPISNHLYFYWYRQILGQKVEFLVSFYNNEISEKSEIFDDQFSVERPDGSNFTLKIRSTKLEDSAMYFCASHNLAGGAYNEQFFGPGTRLTVL.

This chain links TRBV30 with TRBJ1-2, with D uncertain. V was shortened by 0 bases and J by 8 bases, with 7 bases between the two germline ends. CDR1 is GTSNPN and CDR2 is SVGIG in the germline V gene (reference sequence). The length of the CDR3 is 11 residues. The CDR3 DNA sequence: TGTGCCTGGAGTGTAAGAATGGGCTACACCTTC. Translating gives CAWSVRMGYTF.

The chain combines TRBV11-2 with TRBJ1-4; D may be TRBD1 (6 bases). Germline V gives CDR1 SGHAT, CDR2 FQNNGV. V lost 5 bases to trimming and J lost 9 bases, with 19 bases between them. This CDR3 has 15 amino acids. The CDR3 loop reads CASSIPGRQVKKLFF. The CDR3 nucleotides read TGTGCCAGCAGCATACCGGGCAGACAGGTTAAAAAACTGTTTTTT.

The rearrangement joins TRBV7-9 to TRBJ2-7; D possibly corresponds to TRBD1 (6 bases). CDR3 length equals 13 residues. In germline, CDR1 is SEHNR, CDR2 FQNEAQ (reference sequence). V gave up 4 bases and J gave up 4 bases, with 11 bases separating them. The chain's CDR3 is CASSSTGYYEQYF. The CDR3, as DNA: TGTGCCAGCAGCTCGACAGGCTATTACGAGCAGTACTTC.